These 11 T cell receptor beta chains were sequenced from one sample in a study of T cell changes during pregnancy in multiple sclerosis. Sequencing was performed with immunoSEQ multiplex PCR; in TCRdb, only in-frame clones are kept and a portion is missing. The table has roughly 24,000 clones, under 90% seen once. This sample comprised CD8+ T cells from peripheral blood mononuclear cells, obtained before pregnancy. The source is a female donor with multiple sclerosis, enrolled in a pregnancy study.

The gene calls are TRBV6-6 and TRBJ2-1; D is unresolved. This CDR3 comprises 14 residues. CDR1 and CDR2 (germline): MNHNY, SVGAGI (reference sequence). The V end lost 0 bases, the J end lost 5 bases, and 8 bases lay between the germline ends. The CDR3 DNA sequence: TGTGCCAGCAGTTACTCGATGAGTGACAATGAGCAGTTCTTC. It is translated as CASSYSMSDNEQFF.

The V call is TRBV7-3, the J call TRBJ2-2; 8 bases align to TRBD2. CDR3 length equals 16 residues. Trimming cost V 4 bases and J 6 bases; bases outside gene matches: 10. Germline values: CDR1 SGHTA, CDR2 FQGTGA. CDR3 amino acids: CASSSSGGVGAGELFF. The CDR3 DNA is TGTGCCAGCAGCTCCTCGGGGGGGGTTGGCGCCGGGGAGCTGTTTTTT.

This sequence joins TRBV5-1 and TRBJ2-3, with D perhaps TRBD2 (6 bases). The CDR3 is 16 amino acids. V lost 1 base to trimming and J lost 2 bases, with 14 bases between them. Germline lookup yields CDR1 SGHRS and CDR2 YFSETQ. The DNA of the CDR3 is TGCGCCAGCAGCTTGTATAGCGGAGGGCTCACAGATACGCAGTATTTT. Translated, it gives CASSLYSGGLTDTQYF.

The J gene is TRBJ2-7, the V gene TRBV6-1; 7 nucleotides agree with TRBD2. The CDR3 is made up of 15 amino acids. The V and J ends lost 4 bases and 7 bases, in that order; junction bases with no gene match: 13. Germline loops: CDR1 MNHNS, CDR2 SASEGT. The CDR3 loop reads CASSASNGRTREQYF. CDR3 sequence (DNA): TGTGCCAGCAGTGCCTCGAACGGGAGGACCAGGGAGCAGTACTTC.

The genes are TRBV7-8 and TRBJ2-1, with D maybe TRBD2 (5 bases). The CDR3 contains 13 residues. The germline gives CDR1 SGHVS, CDR2 FQNEAQ. Trimming took off 5 bases at V and 7 bases at J, with 12 bases between the two ends. The CDR3 bases are TGTGCCAGCAGCCTGCCAGAGGGAAATGAGCAGTTCTTC. This sequence encodes CASSLPEGNEQFF. Combining the CDR3 with reference TRBV7-8 and TRBJ2-1 gives the whole variable domain GAGVSQSPRYKVAKRGQDVALRCDPISGHVSLFWYQQALGQGPEFLTYFQNEAQLDKSGLPSDRFFAERPEGSVSTLKIQRTQQEDSAVYLCASSLPEGNEQFFGPGTRLTVL.

As concerns this clone: Germline is not matched at one junction end, which may reflect a read error. The genes are TRBV6-1 and TRBJ2-3; D is possibly TRBD2 (6 bases). The germline CDR1 and CDR2 sequences are MNHNS and SASEGT. CDR3 size: 14 residues. As DNA, the CDR3 is TGTGCCAGCAGTGAAGGACTAGACTCAGATGCGCAGTATTTT. Translation gives CASSEGLDSDAQYF.

The chain links TRBV7-2 to TRBJ1-2; D possibly corresponds to TRBD1 (5 bases). V lost 5 bases and J 8 bases, leaving 18 bases between the germline ends. The CDR3 length is 14 residues. The germline gives CDR1 SGHTA, CDR2 FQGNSA. The CDR3 protein is CASSRSWGGEGYTF. The CDR3 DNA is TGTGCCAGCAGCCGTTCGTGGGGCGGGGAAGGCTACACCTTC.

This sequence joins TRBV2 and TRBJ2-7; 7 nucleotides align to TRBD1. Trimming cost V 8 bases and J 2 bases; bases outside gene matches: 3. The CDR3 contains 12 residues. Germline V lookup: CDR1 SNHLY, CDR2 FYNNEI. The CDR3 nucleotides read TGTGCCAGCTACAGGGGCCCCTACGAGCAGTACTTC. This sequence encodes CASYRGPYEQYF.

The V call is TRBV7-9, the J call TRBJ1-1, with D possibly TRBD1 on 5 matching bases. Germline V gene lookup returns CDR1 SEHNR and CDR2 FQNEAQ (reference sequence). The ends were cut back, 5 bases at V and 6 bases at J, with 16 bases in the middle. This CDR3 comprises 14 residues. The CDR3 here is CASSPPGDFSEAFF. The CDR3 region has the DNA TGTGCCAGCAGCCCACCGGGGGACTTTTCTGAAGCTTTCTTT.

The V call is TRBV5-4, the J call TRBJ2-7, with D tentatively TRBD2 (8 bases). Per germline, CDR1 SGHNT and CDR2 YYREEE (reference sequence). This CDR3 contains 16 residues. Trimming stripped 4 bases from V and 3 bases from J, with 20 bases between. CDR3 amino acids: CASSVRGGLGLYEQYF. CDR3 nucleotide sequence: TGTGCCAGCAGCGTCAGGGGGGGACTAGGTCTCTACGAGCAGTACTTC.

The chain uses TRBV19 and TRBJ1-2; 8 bases fit TRBD1. Germline V gene lookup returns CDR1 LNHDA and CDR2 SQIVND (reference sequence). Unmatched junction bases numbered 8, after V lost 7 bases and J lost 4 bases. The CDR3 totals 14 residues. The CDR3 here is CASNPPDRGYGYTF. As DNA, the CDR3 is TGTGCCAGTAACCCTCCCGACAGGGGCTATGGCTACACCTTC.